The 18 T cell receptor beta chains below all came from one sample that was sequenced in a study of cytomegalovirus exposure and HLA in healthy donors. The study ran its PCR with 60 Vbeta and 13 Jbeta primers. The assay was immunoSEQ multiplex PCR, and TCRdb's table has in-frame clones only and misses some. Of some 160,000 clones detected, approximately 80% appear once; the ten largest clones hold about 4.3%. The material sequenced was PBMCs. These receptors were obtained from a woman aged 40 to 50 in good health and CMV-seropositive.

This clone was picked up a small number of times. The rearrangement joins TRBV5-4 to TRBJ1-2; D call uncertain. CDR1 and CDR2 from the germline V gene are SGHNT and YYREEE (reference sequence). Trimming stripped 4 bases from V and 4 bases from J, with 11 bases between. The CDR3 has 13 residues. The CDR3 sequence is CASSLVASYGYTF. The CDR3 DNA is TGTGCCAGCAGCCTGGTTGCGTCCTATGGCTACACCTTC.

This clone appeared a few times. The junction departs from the called germline gene at one end, perhaps through a read error. The genes are TRBV2 and TRBJ1-1; 7 bases agree with TRBD1. The CDR3 is 13 amino acids. Germline V lookup: CDR1 SNHLY, CDR2 FYNNEI. For the CDR3, the DNA is TGTGCCGGCAGACAGGGAATAGAAACTGAAGCTTTCTTT. Its translation: CAGRQGIETEAFF.

The chain recombines TRBV7-9 with TRBJ2-7; TRBD2 might be the D (6 bases). V was clipped by 5 bases and J by 6 bases, with 20 bases between them. CDR1 SEHNR and CDR2 FQNEAQ come from the germline V gene (reference sequence). The CDR3 is made up of 15 amino acids. CDR3 amino acids: CASSRGGGKGSEQYF. CDR3 DNA: TGTGCCAGCAGCCGGGGCGGAGGGAAAGGGAGCGAGCAGTACTTC.

The V gene is TRBV29-1, the J gene TRBJ1-4, with D unclear. Per germline, CDR1 SQVTM and CDR2 ANQGSEA. The V end was cut by 4 bases, the J end by 8 bases, with 11 bases between. CDR3 size: 12 residues. The CDR3 sequence is CSVAGRREKLFF. In DNA form, the CDR3 reads TGCAGCGTTGCGGGTAGGCGGGAAAAACTGTTTTTT. Full variable domain (missing parts from reference TRBV29-1 and TRBJ1-4): SAVISQKPSRDICQRGTSLTIQCQVDSQVTMMFWYRQQPGQSLTLIATANQGSEATYESGFVIDKFPISRPNLTFSTLTVSNMSPEDSSIYLCSVAGRREKLFFGSGTQLSVL.

This chain uses TRBV28 with TRBJ2-3, with TRBD2 matching over 14 bases. CDR3 length: 20 residues. J lost 1 base, V lost 4 bases, and 13 bases had no gene match. The germline gives CDR1 MDHEN, CDR2 SYDVKM. The CDR3 loop is CASSYVPGLAGVVGTDTQYF. The CDR3 DNA is TGTGCCAGCAGTTACGTTCCGGGACTAGCGGGAGTTGTGGGCACAGATACGCAGTATTTT.

The chain recombines TRBV18 with TRBJ1-5; perhaps TRBD1 as D (6 bases). The CDR3 has 15 amino acids. Germline V CDR1 and CDR2: KGHSH, LQKENI. V lost 2 bases, J lost 7 bases, and 15 bases lay in between. This CDR3 reads CASSPSTGLGQPQHF. The CDR3 DNA reads TGTGCCAGCTCACCATCGACAGGACTTGGACAGCCCCAGCATTTT.

CDR3 in DNA: TGTGCCAGCAGTTTGGCAGGCCCACAGCAAGGCTACACCTTC. The encoded protein is CASSLAGPQQGYTF. V gene TRBV27 combines with J gene TRBJ1-2; no reliable D call. From germline, CDR1 is MNHEY and CDR2 SMNVEV (reference sequence). The CDR3 contains 14 residues. V lost 3 bases and J lost 8, with 16 bases in between.

The CDR3 loop reads CASGLGHTDTQYF. The CDR3 DNA is TGTGCCAGCGGACTAGGTCACACAGATACGCAGTATTTT. This chain joins TRBV6-1 and TRBJ2-3; TRBD2 agrees at 7 bases. This CDR3 spans 13 amino acids. Losses at the gene ends were 8 bases for V and 2 bases for J; bases not matched to a gene: 4. Germline CDR1 MNHNS, CDR2 SASEGT.

With regard to this clone: This CDR3 is also generated by other DNA sequences in the sample. V usage is TRBV4-3 and J usage is TRBJ1-1; 7 bases map to TRBD1. With 0 bases clipped from V and 4 bases from J, the junction kept 5 bases outside the gene matches. Looked up from germline, CDR1 is LGHNA and CDR2 is YSLEER. The length of the CDR3 is 15 residues. CDR3 DNA: TGCGCCAGCAGCCAAGATCCAGGGGGAGGCACTGAAGCTTTCTTT. Translating gives CASSQDPGGGTEAFF.

On this clone itself: Compared with germline, one end of the junction differs, possibly owing to a read error. This sequence joins TRBV10-3 and TRBJ2-2; TRBD1 aligns across 7 bases. This CDR3 contains 14 residues. Germline CDR1 reads ENHRY; CDR2 reads SYGVKD. CDR3 coding DNA: TGTGCCATCACGGGGACAGCGAATACCGGGGAGCTGTTTTTT. This sequence encodes CAITGTANTGELFF.

The chain couples TRBV6-1 to TRBJ2-1; D call uncertain. V was pared by 1 base and J by 4 bases, with 8 bases between. This CDR3 spans 14 amino acids. Germline CDR1 and CDR2: MNHNS and SASEGT. The CDR3 region is CASSEVAWYNEQFF. CDR3 coding DNA: TGTGCCAGCAGTGAAGTCGCGTGGTACAATGAGCAGTTCTTC.

The rearrangement joins TRBV10-3 to TRBJ2-1; TRBD1 might be the D (5 bases). Germline CDR1 is ENHRY and CDR2 is SYGVKD. V was shortened by 6 bases and J by 7 bases, with 10 bases between the two germline ends. The CDR3 sequence is 12 residues long. CDR3 region: CAIRGSGNEQFF. CDR3 coding DNA: TGTGCCATCAGGGGCTCAGGGAATGAGCAGTTCTTC.

The chain couples TRBV5-6 to TRBJ2-3; 7 nucleotides line up with TRBD2. The trim removed 5 bases at V and 2 bases at J, leaving 11 bases unmatched. This CDR3 is built from 16 residues. Germline V gene data show CDR1 as SGHDT and CDR2 as YYEEEE. CDR3 in amino acids: CASSPVRTRVTDTQYF. The DNA of the CDR3 is TGTGCCAGCAGTCCGGTCCGGACTAGGGTCACAGATACGCAGTATTTT.

This clone has just a few counts. This chain connects TRBV7-2 to TRBJ2-2, with D maybe TRBD2 (5 bases). V was cut by 6 bases and J by 6 bases, with 8 bases left in between. The CDR3 spans 12 residues. CDR1 SGHTA and CDR2 FQGNSA come from the germline V gene. The CDR3 DNA reads as TGTGCCAGCAGACACGGGGCCGGGGAGCTGTTTTTT. It specifies CASRHGAGELFF.

The chain uses TRBV2 and TRBJ1-1; TRBD1 is a possible D gene (5 bases). V lost 5 bases to trimming and J lost 8 bases, with 12 bases between them. This CDR3 contains 12 residues. Germline lookup yields CDR1 SNHLY and CDR2 FYNNEI. The CDR3 reads CASSQDSYEAFF. The CDR3 DNA reads TGTGCCAGCAGTCAAGACAGCTACGAAGCTTTCTTT.

The chain couples TRBV28 to TRBJ2-3; weak D call: TRBD2 (6 bases). Germline-derived CDR1 and CDR2 are MDHEN and SYDVKM. V was shortened by 4 bases and J by 0 bases, with 11 bases between the two germline ends. The CDR3 totals 15 residues. The CDR3 DNA reads as TGTGCCAGCAGTTACCTCGGGACTAGCACAGATACGCAGTATTTT. Residues: CASSYLGTSTDTQYF.

This clone was seen a handful of times. The V and J genes are TRBV10-3 and TRBJ1-4; the match to TRBD1 covers 9 bases. Trimming at V came to 4 bases and at J to 0 bases, leaving 3 bases not matched to a gene. This CDR3 region has 16 residues. In germline, CDR1 is ENHRY, CDR2 SYGVKD. For the CDR3, the DNA is TGTGCCATCAGTGGGAGGACAGGGGCAACTAATGAAAAACTGTTTTTT. Protein: CAISGRTGATNEKLFF.

The V gene is TRBV28, the J gene TRBJ1-1; 10 bases map to TRBD1. The trim removed 6 bases at V and 9 bases at J, leaving 7 bases unmatched. The CDR3 consists of 13 residues. Germline CDR1 and CDR2: MDHEN and SYDVKM. In nucleotides, the CDR3 is TGTGCCAGCAGAATCCGGGACAGGGGACAAGCTTTCTTT. Encoded protein: CASRIRDRGQAFF.